This T cell receptor (beta chain) came from a study of radiation and T cells in renal cell carcinoma. Treatment noted: treatment-naive control, cytoreductive nephrectomy. Only in-frame clones appear in the TCRdb table, and some are missing; sequencing was by immunoSEQ multiplex PCR. The profile shows some 16,000 clones, 56% of them singletons. This clone appeared a few times. Its antigen is still unknown. Germline V gene lookup returns CDR1 SEHNR and CDR2 FQNEAQ (reference sequence). CDR3 size: 12 residues. After removal of 5 bases from V and 7 bases from J, the junction contained 4 bases not matched to a gene. Study-level findings and limits: Irradiated tumors held more dominant CDR3 motifs than control tumors.

The TCR sequence derives from a man between 50 and 59 years old with renal cell carcinoma. The chain recombines TRBV7-9 with TRBJ1-1; 7 bases agree with TRBD1. The specimen was tumor tissue, collected from a patient whose treatment was nephrectomy without radiotherapy. In nucleotides, the CDR3 is TGTGCCAGCAGCCCCGGGACAGTTGAAGCTTTCTTT. The encoded protein is CASSPGTVEAFF.